Here is one T cell receptor (beta chain) with its context. Per the authors' pipeline: Estimates of nucleated cell counts were drawn from the amplification of reference gene primers. Profiled with immunoSEQ multiplex PCR; TCRdb holds only in-frame clones, not every one. V, J and clone size were drawn from that table, and D and trimming were deduced from the DNA. The sample includes over 250,000 clones, roughly 86% of them seen just once. The data are from a study of blood T cell repertoires in COVID-19. Study background: Samples representing acute and convalescent COVID-19 were sourced from the United States, Italy and Spain. T cells, B-cell-depleted T cells, or PBMCs provided the cDNA or gDNA that served as material.

Sample: PBMCs or T cells enriched from blood (not recorded which). This TCR was sampled from a woman between 18 and 29 years old who had recovered from COVID-19.

CDR3 sequence reads: CASSQVGGNEKLFF. The CDR3 coding sequence is TGCGCCAGCAGCCAAGTGGGAGGGAATGAAAAACTGTTTTTT. V and J are TRBV4-1 and TRBJ1-4; D gene ambiguous. CDR1 is MGHRA, CDR2 YSYEKL, per germline. V gave up 1 base and J gave up 5 bases, with 8 bases separating them. The CDR3 is made up of 14 amino acids.